Sequencing of this TCR beta chain was carried out in a study of T cell responses to AZD1222 COVID-19 vaccine. About the research overall: Pooled together were second doses at about 4 or about 12 weeks.

Study findings and constraints: The peak T cell response came first, and repertoires were sampled only after it. Baseline seropositives among AZD1222 recipients totaled only 6 or 7. The donor cohort was predominantly white British with a female majority, and clonal diversity may have been underestimated.

The table came from immunoSEQ multiplex PCR; TCRdb's copy has only in-frame clones and leaves some out. Found here are over 150,000 clones, approximately 86% of them singletons; the top ten hold approximately 0.5%. V was pared by 4 bases and J by 6 bases, with 10 bases between. CDR1 is SGHTA, CDR2 FQGNSA, per germline. The CDR3 is made up of 13 amino acids. For this clone: Its antigen is undetermined.

The sequence came from an adult in good health. The V call is TRBV7-2, the J call TRBJ2-1, with D perhaps TRBD1 or TRBD2 (5 bases each). The material was peripheral blood, obtained on day 0 of AZD1222 vaccination. The CDR3 region has the DNA TGTGCCAGCAGCTCCGGGACGGGCAATGAGCAGTTCTTC. As protein: CASSSGTGNEQFF.